One and the same sample provided the 32 T cell receptor beta chains below, sequenced in a study of radiotherapy plus CTLA-4 blockade in lung cancer. Using immunoSEQ multiplex PCR, the repertoire was profiled, and TCRdb retains in-frame clones only, with some absent. The data show roughly 69,000 clones, 70% to 80% seen once. Specimen: peripheral blood, collected from a patient treated with radiotherapy plus ipilimumab. The receptors here all came from a human donor with non-small cell lung cancer whose response to radiotherapy plus ipilimumab could not be evaluated. Some clones in this sample may be carry-over from other donors' samples.

The rearrangement uses TRBV6-1 and TRBJ1-2; D is unclear. The germline V gene has CDR1 MNHNS and CDR2 SASEGT. The CDR3 covers 13 residues. The V and J ends lost 4 bases and 1 base respectively, with 7 bases between them. The CDR3 protein is CASSVEINYGYTF. In DNA, the CDR3 is TGTGCCAGCAGTGTTGAGATTAACTATGGCTACACCTTC.

The chain has TRBV5-6 and TRBJ1-6; D is perhaps TRBD1 (6 bases). Germline V gene lookup returns CDR1 SGHDT and CDR2 YYEEEE. The CDR3 totals 17 residues. V was pared by 0 bases and J by 2 bases, with 12 bases between. CDR3 nucleotides: TGTGCCAGCAGCTTGGGTCACAGGGTTACCTATAATTCACCCCTCCACTTT. Its translation is CASSLGHRVTYNSPLHF.

This clone was found a few times. V usage is TRBV5-1 and J usage is TRBJ2-7, with 7 bases matching TRBD1. With 2 bases clipped from V and 0 bases from J, the junction kept 5 bases outside the gene matches. Germline V gene lookup returns CDR1 SGHRS and CDR2 YFSETQ. This CDR3 is 15 amino acids long. CDR3 DNA: TGCGCCAGCAGCTTTTTGACAGGGACCTCCTACGAGCAGTACTTC. Translating gives CASSFLTGTSYEQYF.

The chain has TRBV28 and TRBJ2-5, with 11 bases that match TRBD2. V lost 10 bases, J lost 6 bases, and 4 bases stayed unmatched. Germline V gene data show CDR1 as MDHEN and CDR2 as SYDVKM. The CDR3 is 12 amino acids. DNA for the CDR3: TGTGCCACCCTAGCGGGGGGTAAGACCCAGTACTTC. It translates to CATLAGGKTQYF.

The chain links TRBV5-1 to TRBJ1-2, with D hard to call. Trimming stripped 5 bases from V and 8 bases from J, with 16 bases between. CDR3 size: 13 residues. Looked up from germline, CDR1 is SGHRS and CDR2 is YFSETQ. For the CDR3, the DNA is TGCGCCAGCAGACAGAGACTGGAGGAGGGCTACACCTTC. Protein: CASRQRLEEGYTF. The variable domain in full, completed from reference TRBV5-1 and TRBJ1-2, reads KAGVTQTPRYLIKTRGQQVTLSCSPISGHRSVSWYQQTPGQGLQFLFEYFSETQRNKGNFPGRFSGRQFSNSRSEMNVSTLELGDSALYLCASRQRLEEGYTFGSGTRLTVV.

The J gene is TRBJ2-7, the V gene TRBV10-3; 7 bases align to TRBD2. V gave up 2 bases and J gave up 3 bases; unmatched junction bases: 13. The CDR3 has 17 residues. Germline CDR1 reads ENHRY; CDR2 reads SYGVKD. This chain's CDR3 is CAISEQGLSGDDYEQYF. The CDR3 bases are TGTGCCATCAGTGAGCAGGGTCTGAGCGGGGACGACTACGAGCAGTACTTC.

V usage is TRBV18 and J usage is TRBJ2-2, with 10 nucleotides matching TRBD1. The CDR3 covers 16 residues. From germline, CDR1 is KGHSH and CDR2 LQKENI. V was clipped by 3 bases and J by 8 bases; unmatched bases: 9. The chain's CDR3 is CASSPLRTGGSGELFF. CDR3 in DNA: TGTGCCAGCTCACCCCTCCGGACAGGGGGGAGTGGGGAGCTGTTTTTT.

V is TRBV11-2 and J is TRBJ2-1, with a possible D match to TRBD2 (5 bases). Per the germline V gene, CDR1 is SGHAT and CDR2 is FQNNGV. Trimming removed 2 bases at V and 6 bases at J, with 8 bases between. This CDR3 contains 13 residues. The CDR3 DNA follows: TGTGCCAGCAGCTTATCGGGGAGCAATGAGCAGTTCTTC. Protein sequence: CASSLSGSNEQFF.

The chain recombines TRBV5-5 with TRBJ1-6, with 11 bases matching TRBD1. The length of the CDR3 is 17 residues. The germline V gene encodes CDR1 SGHKS and CDR2 YYEKEE (reference sequence). V lost 1 base, J lost 10 bases, and 10 bases stayed unmatched. In nucleotides, the CDR3 is TGTGCCAGCAGCTTGAGGGGTGAGGGACAGGGGGAATCACCCCTCCACTTT. Translated, it gives CASSLRGEGQGESPLHF.

The chain employs TRBV5-1 and TRBJ2-3; 7 bases map to TRBD1. In germline, CDR1 is SGHRS, CDR2 YFSETQ. This CDR3 contains 14 residues. With V trimmed by 0 bases and J by 9 bases, 7 bases remained unmatched. The DNA for the CDR3 is TGCGCCAGCAGCTTGGGTCAGGGGGTCGGCACGCAGTATTTT. Translated: CASSLGQGVGTQYF.

The chain couples TRBV20-1 to TRBJ1-3; D gene unclear. The CDR3 sequence is 11 residues long. The V end was cut by 5 bases, the J end by 6 bases, with 8 bases between. Germline-derived CDR1 and CDR2 are DFQATT and SNEGSKA (reference sequence). The CDR3 DNA follows: TGCAGTGCTGCACACGTAAACACCATATATTTT. It specifies CSAAHVNTIYF.

The chain couples TRBV9 to TRBJ2-7; D gene ambiguous. The CDR3 has 18 residues. Germline values: CDR1 SGDLS, CDR2 YYNGEE. V was trimmed by 0 bases and J by 2 bases, leaving 21 bases between them. Here the CDR3 reads CASSVASTLLPFAYEQYF. The CDR3 DNA is TGTGCCAGCAGCGTAGCCTCGACTCTTTTACCCTTTGCCTACGAGCAGTACTTC. Combining the CDR3 with reference TRBV9 and TRBJ2-7 gives the whole variable domain DSGVTQTPKHLITATGQRVTLRCSPRSGDLSVYWYQQSLDQGLQFLIQYYNGEERAKGNILERFSAQQFPDLHSELNLSSLELGDSALYFCASSVASTLLPFAYEQYFGPGTRLTVT.

The gene calls are TRBV5-1 and TRBJ1-1, with 7 bases matching TRBD1. Germline lookup yields CDR1 SGHRS and CDR2 YFSETQ. J was trimmed by 4 bases and V by 1 base; bases with no gene match: 7. This CDR3 has 15 amino acids. CDR3 amino acids: CASSLTGARGTEAFF. In nucleotides, the CDR3 is TGCGCCAGCAGCTTGACAGGGGCGCGCGGCACTGAAGCTTTCTTT.

The chain joins TRBV4-1 to TRBJ2-2; 9 nucleotides align to TRBD1. The V gene's germline CDR1 is MGHRA and CDR2 YSYEKL. This CDR3 contains 19 residues. The ends lost 3 bases at V and 5 bases at J; junction bases unmatched: 16. In DNA, the CDR3 is TGCGCCAGCAGCCACCTAGGGAGGGCGGGACAGGGTTGGACCGGGGAGCTGTTTTTT. Its translation: CASSHLGRAGQGWTGELFF.

J is TRBJ2-3 and V is TRBV7-6, with D possibly matching TRBD1 (6 bases). Germline lookup yields CDR1 SGHVS and CDR2 FNYEAQ. This CDR3 is 14 amino acids long. V was shortened by 2 bases and J by 4 bases, with 10 bases between the two germline ends. CDR3 coding DNA: TGTGCCAGCAGCTTAACAGGGTATGCAGATACGCAGTATTTT. Residues: CASSLTGYADTQYF.

The rearrangement joins TRBV28 to TRBJ2-3; 8 nucleotides line up with TRBD1. The trim removed 6 bases at V and 2 bases at J, leaving 7 bases unmatched. This CDR3 is 15 amino acids long. Germline CDR1 MDHEN, CDR2 SYDVKM. CDR3 sequence: CASSLRDRSTDTQYF. The CDR3 DNA follows: TGTGCCAGCAGCCTCCGGGACAGGTCCACAGATACGCAGTATTTT.

There are a few counts of this clone. In DNA form, the CDR3 reads TGCGCCAGCAGCCAAAGCGGGGGGGTCTACAATGAGCAGTTCTTC. This codes for CASSQSGGVYNEQFF. This chain uses TRBV4-1 with TRBJ2-1; 10 bases fit TRBD2. Germline assignment: CDR1 MGHRA and CDR2 YSYEKL. This CDR3 region has 15 residues. After removal of 2 bases from V and 3 bases from J, the junction contained 1 base not matched to a gene.

This clone ranks as medium-sized. The genes are TRBV5-1 and TRBJ1-3, with 11 bases that match TRBD1. The length of the CDR3 is 17 residues. Germline lookup yields CDR1 SGHRS and CDR2 YFSETQ. The junction had 8 bases not matched to a gene; V was cut back by 3 bases and J by 3 bases. The CDR3 region has the DNA TGCGCCAGCAGCTGGGAGCCGGGACAGGGGGTTGGAAACACCATATATTTT. It yields the protein CASSWEPGQGVGNTIYF. The full variable domain, its missing parts supplied by reference TRBV5-1 and TRBJ1-3, is KAGVTQTPRYLIKTRGQQVTLSCSPISGHRSVSWYQQTPGQGLQFLFEYFSETQRNKGNFPGRFSGRQFSNSRSEMNVSTLELGDSALYLCASSWEPGQGVGNTIYFGEGSWLTVV.

The chain joins TRBV6-1 to TRBJ2-5; 9 bases match TRBD1. The CDR3 is 15 amino acids. Per the germline V gene, CDR1 is MNHNS and CDR2 is SASEGT. J was trimmed by 2 bases and V by 6 bases; bases with no gene match: 7. DNA of the CDR3: TGTGCCAGCAGGAGGGACAGGGTAGGGCAAGAGACCCAGTACTTC. The encoded protein is CASRRDRVGQETQYF.

V and J are TRBV5-1 and TRBJ1-1; D is possibly TRBD1 (5 bases). Trimming cost V 4 bases and J 2 bases, with 15 bases left between them. The CDR3 has 15 residues. Germline V gene sequence: CDR1 SGHRS, CDR2 YFSETQ. The CDR3 loop reads CASSAPAGLNTEAFF. CDR3 in DNA: TGCGCCAGCAGCGCCCCGGCGGGACTCAACACTGAAGCTTTCTTT.

The rearrangement links TRBV5-6 to TRBJ2-3, with D unclear. This CDR3 region has 16 residues. V lost 4 bases to trimming and J lost 2 bases, with 17 bases between them. Per germline, CDR1 SGHDT and CDR2 YYEEEE. The CDR3 sequence is CASSALEAPDTDTQYF. CDR3 DNA: TGTGCCAGCAGCGCCCTTGAAGCGCCCGACACAGATACGCAGTATTTT. The complete variable domain, with remaining parts taken from reference TRBV5-6 and TRBJ2-3, reads DAGVTQSPTHLIKTRGQQVTLRCSPKSGHDTVSWYQQALGQGPQFIFQYYEEEERQRGNFPDRFSGHQFPNYSSELNVNALLLGDSALYLCASSALEAPDTDTQYFGPGTRLTVL.

V gene TRBV15 combines with J gene TRBJ1-2, with 9 bases lining up with TRBD1. Germline-derived CDR1 and CDR2 are LNHNV and YYDKDF (reference sequence). V was pared by 0 bases and J by 8 bases, with 10 bases of the junction left unmatched. The CDR3 runs to 16 residues. DNA of the CDR3: TGTGCCACCAGCAGAGATTCACAGGGGGCTTGGGAAGGCTACACCTTC. It is translated as CATSRDSQGAWEGYTF.

J is TRBJ1-2 and V is TRBV7-2, with D hard to call. The CDR3 is 15 residues long. Trimming removed 0 bases from V and 0 bases from J, with 8 bases in between. Looked up from germline, CDR1 is SGHTA and CDR2 is FQGNSA. The CDR3, as DNA: TGTGCCAGCAGCTTAGCCGGGGTAGCTAACTATGGCTACACCTTC. Translation: CASSLAGVANYGYTF.

This clone occurred a few times. The chain is built from TRBV4-3 and TRBJ2-6; TRBD2 matches 8 bases. With V trimmed by 0 bases and J by 1 base, 11 bases remained unmatched. In germline, CDR1 is LGHNA, CDR2 YSLEER. CDR3 length equals 20 residues. The CDR3 region has the DNA TGCGCCAGCAGCCAAGATATCCCGGGACTAGAAATTTCTGGGGCCAACGTCCTGACTTTC. Translation: CASSQDIPGLEISGANVLTF.

The V and J genes are TRBV18 and TRBJ2-1, with a tentative D call TRBD1 (6 bases). Germline V CDR1 and CDR2: KGHSH, LQKENI. Trimming took 0 bases from V and 7 from J, leaving 10 bases between them. The CDR3 loop spans 14 amino acids. The CDR3 DNA reads as TGTGCCAGCTCACCACCGAACAGGGATAATGAGCAGTTCTTC. Translated: CASSPPNRDNEQFF.

V gene TRBV5-4 combines with J gene TRBJ2-3; D possibly corresponds to TRBD1 (8 bases). This CDR3 is 15 amino acids long. The germline CDR1 and CDR2 sequences are SGHNT and YYREEE (reference sequence). V was cut by 4 bases and J by 4 bases, with 16 bases left in between. The CDR3 bases are TGTGCCAGCAGCCCCGACAGGGGAGGGTCAGATACGCAGTATTTT. The encoded protein is CASSPDRGGSDTQYF.

The V and J genes are TRBV9 and TRBJ1-5; D is perhaps TRBD1 (6 bases). Trimming pared 3 bases from V and 0 bases from J, leaving 13 bases between. This CDR3 has 16 residues. Germline V gene data show CDR1 as SGDLS and CDR2 as YYNGEE. The CDR3 nucleotides are TGTGCCAGCAGCGGGGGGGGGCCGAATAGCAATCAGCCCCAGCATTTT. This sequence encodes CASSGGGPNSNQPQHF. Filled out from reference TRBV9 and TRBJ1-5, the complete variable domain reads DSGVTQTPKHLITATGQRVTLRCSPRSGDLSVYWYQQSLDQGLQFLIQYYNGEERAKGNILERFSAQQFPDLHSELNLSSLELGDSALYFCASSGGGPNSNQPQHFGDGTRLSIL.

V gene TRBV18 combines with J gene TRBJ1-6; 10 bases fit TRBD1. Looked up from germline, CDR1 is KGHSH and CDR2 is LQKENI. The ends lost 3 bases at V and 5 bases at J; junction bases unmatched: 1. The length of the CDR3 is 15 residues. The CDR3 nucleotides are TGTGCCAGCTCACCCGGGACAGGGGATAATTCACCCCTCCACTTT. The encoded protein is CASSPGTGDNSPLHF.

This clone was counted only a few times. The J gene is TRBJ2-1, the V gene TRBV4-1, with TRBD1 matching 8 bases. Trimming removed 3 bases from V and 3 bases from J; junction bases left unmatched: 4. Germline CDR1 is MGHRA and CDR2 is YSYEKL. The CDR3 length is 15 residues. CDR3 sequence reads: CASSQGTGVYNEQFF. CDR3 DNA sequence: TGCGCCAGCAGCCAGGGGACAGGTGTCTACAATGAGCAGTTCTTC.

V usage is TRBV6-5 and J usage is TRBJ2-3, with 8 bases matching TRBD1. The CDR3 covers 12 residues. Trimming cost V 5 bases and J 14 bases; bases outside gene matches: 9. CDR1 is MNHEY, CDR2 SVGAGI, per germline. The CDR3 DNA follows: TGTGCCAGCAGTGCACACAGGGGGAGTAGGTATTTT. Translating it yields CASSAHRGSRYF.

This clone was counted a single time. V gene TRBV7-2 combines with J gene TRBJ1-5; 10 nucleotides agree with TRBD1. Germline CDR1 SGHTA, CDR2 FQGNSA. The CDR3 length is 15 residues. Trimming removed 4 bases from V and 3 bases from J; junction bases left unmatched: 3. As DNA, the CDR3 is TGTGCCAGCAGCTACGGGACAGGGGCCAATCAGCCCCAGCATTTT. This codes for CASSYGTGANQPQHF.

This chain connects TRBV6-5 to TRBJ1-1; a possible D gene is TRBD1 (6 bases). This CDR3 comprises 13 residues. From germline, CDR1 is MNHEY and CDR2 SVGAGI. V was pared by 4 bases and J by 1 base, with 7 bases between. CDR3 nucleotides: TGTGCCAGCAGTTGGGGGCGGAACACTGAAGCTTTCTTT. As protein: CASSWGRNTEAFF.